The 24 T cell receptor beta chains given below trace back to one sample, sequenced in a study of liver allograft versus peripheral blood T cells. The wider study: Transplanted livers and recipients' peripheral blood had their T cell receptor repertoires compared.

TCRdb itself ran the reads through MiXCR, one entry per CDR3 protein. Among 5,500 to 6,500 distinct CDR3 sequences, 15% to 20% were seen once, and the ten largest hold approximately 49%. Source of these receptors: a human patient who had a liver transplant. Some T cells may arise from the graft donor.

This clonotype rates as medium-sized (0.01 to 0.1%). This chain's CDR3 is CASSLSGTGAYFEQFF. DNA for the CDR3: TGTGCCAGCAGTTTATCAGGGACAGGGGCCTACTTTGAGCAGTTCTTC. This chain connects TRBV27 to TRBJ2-1, with 10 bases aligning to TRBD1. J was trimmed by 9 bases and V by 0 bases; bases with no gene match: 8. The germline gives CDR1 MNHEY, CDR2 SMNVEV (reference sequence). This CDR3 comprises 16 residues.

With respect to this clonotype: One base separates it from a far larger clone, so it is likely a read error. The rearrangement uses TRBV6-6 and TRBJ2-7; a weak D match, TRBD2 (5 bases). The CDR3 spans 13 residues. Germline CDR1 reads MNHNY; CDR2 reads SVGAGI (reference sequence). CDR3 amino acids: CTSSYEGGIQQYF. Written as DNA, the CDR3 is TGTACCAGCAGTTACGAGGGTGGGATCCAGCAGTACTTC.

The chain combines TRBV28 with TRBJ1-5; D not resolved. CDR1 and CDR2 (germline): MDHEN, SYDVKM. With 2 bases removed from V and 5 bases from J, the gap between germline ends came to 10 bases. The CDR3 contains 14 residues. The DNA of the CDR3 is TGTGCCAGCAGTTTAATGGGGTACCATCAGCCCCAGCATTTT. Protein: CASSLMGYHQPQHF.

This clonotype was found many times. The rearrangement links TRBV19 to TRBJ2-1; possible D gene TRBD2, 6 bases. The CDR3 sequence is 15 residues long. V dropped 4 bases and J dropped 0 bases, with 10 bases sitting between them. Germline V lookup: CDR1 LNHDA, CDR2 SQIVND (reference sequence). The CDR3 DNA sequence: TGTGCCAGTAGTAGAGACGGGAGCTCCTACAATGAGCAGTTCTTC. Its translation: CASSRDGSSYNEQFF.

This sequence joins TRBV13 and TRBJ1-1; 10 bases map to TRBD1. V shed 1 base, J shed 1 base, and the junction held 9 bases outside the gene matches. Germline V gene sequence: CDR1 PRHDT, CDR2 FYEKMQ (reference sequence). This CDR3 is built from 18 residues. The CDR3 protein is CASSLVVGTGERNTEAFF. In DNA form, the CDR3 reads TGTGCCAGCAGCTTAGTAGTCGGGACAGGGGAGAGGAACACTGAAGCTTTCTTT.

This clonotype is medium-sized (0.01 to 0.1%) within its sample. The J gene is TRBJ2-7, the V gene TRBV10-3; 7 bases line up with TRBD2. The CDR3 contains 14 residues. Germline V gives CDR1 ENHRY, CDR2 SYGVKD. V was clipped by 4 bases and J by 4 bases; unmatched bases: 7. CDR3 nucleotides: TGTGCCATCAGTGGCCTAGCGGATTCATACGAGCAGTACTTC. It translates to CAISGLADSYEQYF.

This clonotype is labeled as medium-sized. The chain recombines TRBV24-1 with TRBJ2-3; TRBD1 agrees at 7 bases. Per the germline V gene, CDR1 is KGHDR and CDR2 is SFDVKD. V trimming: 2 bases; J trimming: 2 bases; junction bases outside the gene matches: 3. The CDR3 is 15 residues long. This chain's CDR3 is CATSDWDSSTDTQYF. The CDR3 bases are TGTGCCACCAGTGATTGGGACAGCTCCACAGATACGCAGTATTTT.

The chain couples TRBV11-3 to TRBJ2-2; 8 bases match TRBD1. The CDR3 covers 17 residues. V shed 5 bases and J 0 bases; nucleotides not matched to a gene: 8. Germline CDR1 and CDR2: SGHNT and YENEEA. CDR3: CASSHNSGGANTGELFF. Here the CDR3 DNA reads TGTGCCAGCAGCCACAACTCAGGGGGCGCGAACACCGGGGAGCTGTTTTTT.

Many counts were recorded for this clonotype. V gene TRBV5-6 combines with J gene TRBJ1-2; perhaps TRBD1 as D (5 bases). Trimming shortened V by 0 bases and J by 4 bases, and 7 bases separated the two germline ends. This CDR3 has 13 residues. Germline V gives CDR1 SGHDT, CDR2 YYEEEE. Here the CDR3 DNA reads TGTGCCAGCAGCTTGGAAGGGGTCTATGGCTACACCTTC. This sequence encodes CASSLEGVYGYTF.

The table lists this clonotype with a few counts. This rearrangement joins TRBV20-1 to TRBJ2-3; no reliable D call. V lost 5 bases, J lost 1 base, and 16 bases lay in between. Germline lookup yields CDR1 DFQATT and CDR2 SNEGSKA (reference sequence). The CDR3 covers 15 residues. CDR3 sequence reads: CSAYDPPRGTDTQYF. DNA of the CDR3: TGCAGTGCTTACGACCCTCCCCGGGGCACAGATACGCAGTATTTT.

This clonotype was recorded at least ten times. The chain combines TRBV27 with TRBJ2-7, with TRBD2 matching over 10 bases. The CDR3 has 16 residues. J lost 2 bases, V lost 2 bases, and 6 bases had no gene match. Germline loops: CDR1 MNHEY, CDR2 SMNVEV (reference sequence). CDR3 region: CASSLAGLATTYEQYF. The CDR3 coding sequence is TGTGCCAGCAGTTTAGCGGGACTAGCGACCACCTACGAGCAGTACTTC.

This clonotype came up a few times. CDR3 coding DNA: TGTGCCAGCAGTTTAGGCAGGGCCTTTGGGGCTTTCTTT. This encodes CASSLGRAFGAFF. The rearrangement joins TRBV27 to TRBJ1-1; D is perhaps TRBD1 (5 bases). CDR3 length equals 13 residues. The V end was cut by 2 bases, the J end by 11 bases, with 15 bases between. Germline assignment: CDR1 MNHEY and CDR2 SMNVEV (reference sequence).

This clonotype showed up just once. The V call is TRBV12-3 or TRBV12-4, the J call TRBJ1-1; D gene unclear. V dropped 2 bases and J dropped 1 base, with 11 bases sitting between them. The CDR3 totals 15 residues. The CDR3 loop reads CASSLMGDRNTEAFF. The DNA of the CDR3 is TGTGCCAGCAGTTTAATGGGTGACCGGAACACTGAAGCTTTCTTT.

This clonotype is deemed medium-sized. The rearrangement links TRBV19 to TRBJ1-2; 7 bases match TRBD1. Losses at the gene ends were 5 bases for V and 3 bases for J; bases not matched to a gene: 15. Germline lookup yields CDR1 LNHDA and CDR2 SQIVND (reference sequence). This CDR3 is 17 amino acids long. The chain's CDR3 is CASSPRGQVLHHYGYTF. CDR3 in DNA: TGTGCCAGTAGTCCCAGAGGACAGGTCCTTCACCACTATGGCTACACCTTC.

Note on this clonotype: A far larger clone is just one base off, so this is likely a read error. The chain employs TRBV27 and TRBJ2-6, with a weak D call TRBD1 (6 bases). This CDR3 has 20 amino acids. Germline-derived CDR1 and CDR2 are MNHEY and SMNVEV (reference sequence). The ends were cut back, 5 bases at V and 2 bases at J, with 25 bases in the middle. CDR3 bases: TGTGCCAGCAGTGATTCATGGCAGGGGATTACTTCGACTGGGGCCAACGTCCTGACTTTC. It yields the protein CASSDSWQGITSTGANVLTF.

V and J are TRBV2 and TRBJ2-7; D may be TRBD2 (5 bases). CDR1 and CDR2 (germline): SNHLY, FYNNEI. This CDR3 spans 17 amino acids. The ends were cut back, 1 base at V and 3 bases at J, with 19 bases in the middle. The DNA of the CDR3 is TGTGCCAGCAGTGAAGAGGAGGAGGCCTCTGGGGACTACGAGCAGTACTTC. Residues: CASSEEEEASGDYEQYF.

This clonotype was seen repeatedly, ten times or more. This chain uses TRBV19 with TRBJ2-7; TRBD2 matches 11 bases. Germline loops: CDR1 LNHDA, CDR2 SQIVND (reference sequence). The CDR3 covers 15 residues. Losses at the gene ends were 3 bases for V and 7 bases for J; bases not matched to a gene: 8. The CDR3, as DNA: TGTGCCAGTAGTATCAGCCTAGCGGGGGGCAGGGAGCAGTACTTC. Protein sequence: CASSISLAGGREQYF.

This clonotype is judged medium-sized (0.01 to 0.1%). J is TRBJ2-7 and V is TRBV29-1; D remains ambiguous. The CDR3 has 12 amino acids. Germline V gene data show CDR1 as SQVTM and CDR2 as ANQGSEA. Trimming stripped 0 bases from V and 2 bases from J, with 5 bases between. The CDR3 nucleotides are TGCAGCGTTGAAGACGCCACCTACGAGCAGTACTTC. It translates to CSVEDATYEQYF.

This clonotype was detected ten times or more. This chain uses TRBV27 with TRBJ2-2, with TRBD2 matching over 10 bases. V trimming: 1 base; J trimming: 5 bases; junction bases outside the gene matches: 10. In germline, CDR1 is MNHEY, CDR2 SMNVEV (reference sequence). This CDR3 is 18 amino acids long. Here the CDR3 reads CASSLFPSGSGKTGELFF. In DNA form, the CDR3 reads TGTGCCAGCAGTTTATTTCCTAGCGGGAGTGGAAAGACCGGGGAGCTGTTTTTT.

The rearrangement joins TRBV28 to TRBJ1-5; unclear D gene. The germline gives CDR1 MDHEN, CDR2 SYDVKM. V was pared by 2 bases and J by 0 bases, with 11 bases between. CDR3 length: 16 amino acids. The CDR3 reads CASSLIADYSNQPQHF. The DNA of the CDR3 is TGTGCCAGCAGTTTAATTGCGGATTATAGCAATCAGCCCCAGCATTTT.

This clonotype has just a few counts. J is TRBJ1-4 and V is TRBV6-5; D unclear. There are 14 residues in the CDR3. V lost 2 bases and J lost 4, with 8 bases in between. Looked up from germline, CDR1 is MNHEY and CDR2 is SVGAGI. The CDR3 protein is CASSYAQLNEKLFF. In nucleotides, the CDR3 is TGTGCCAGCAGTTACGCTCAACTTAATGAAAAACTGTTTTTT.

This clonotype rates as medium-sized. The chain couples TRBV28 to TRBJ1-5; 8 bases align to TRBD1. This CDR3 has 17 residues. The V and J ends lost 3 bases and 5 bases, in that order; junction bases with no gene match: 12. Germline CDR1 reads MDHEN; CDR2 reads SYDVKM. The CDR3: CASSFSWTGNGDQPQHF. The CDR3 bases are TGTGCCAGCAGTTTTTCTTGGACAGGGAATGGAGATCAGCCCCAGCATTTT.

This clonotype showed up just a few times. The rearrangement uses TRBV28 and TRBJ1-3; D remains ambiguous. Germline V gives CDR1 MDHEN, CDR2 SYDVKM. Deletions cut 5 bases from V and 4 bases from J, with 3 bases between. There are 11 residues in the CDR3. This CDR3 is CASSEGNTIYF. CDR3 in DNA: TGTGCCAGCAGTGAGGGAAACACCATATATTTT.

The gene calls are TRBV10-1 and TRBJ2-7; 9 bases match TRBD1. The CDR3 is 13 amino acids. Germline CDR1 and CDR2: WNHNN and SYGVQD (reference sequence). Trimming at V came to 8 bases and at J to 6 bases, leaving 8 bases not matched to a gene. CDR3 DNA: TGCGCCAGCTCCGGACAGGGGTCGGTCGAGCAGTACTTC. This codes for CASSGQGSVEQYF.